One and the same sample provided the 20 T cell receptor beta chains below, sequenced in a study of T cell responses to AZD1222 COVID-19 vaccine. The protocol was immunoSEQ multiplex PCR, while the TCRdb copy is restricted to in-frame clones and leaves out a portion. The sample has around 69,000 clones, roughly 90% seen once. The sample here was peripheral blood, taken on day 0 of AZD1222 vaccination. The receptors derive from an adult in good health.

The chain has TRBV5-1 and TRBJ2-7; the D is unclear. Germline V lookup: CDR1 SGHRS, CDR2 YFSETQ. This CDR3 comprises 11 residues. V lost 3 bases, J lost 6 bases, and 7 bases lay in between. CDR3 loop: CASSSTAEQYF. The CDR3 nucleotides read TGCGCCAGCAGCTCTACGGCCGAGCAGTACTTC.

The gene calls are TRBV27 and TRBJ2-5; no reliable D call. CDR1 and CDR2 from the germline V gene are MNHEY and SMNVEV (reference sequence). The CDR3 consists of 15 residues. The V end lost 5 bases, the J end lost 3 bases, and 16 bases lay between the germline ends. CDR3: CASSPYLGSEETQYF. CDR3 coding DNA: TGTGCCAGCAGTCCATACTTGGGCTCAGAAGAGACCCAGTACTTC.

This sequence joins TRBV5-8 and TRBJ2-6; D may be TRBD2 (5 bases). The CDR3 has 19 amino acids. V gave up 4 bases and J gave up 0 bases, with 20 bases separating them. Per the germline V gene, CDR1 is SGHTS and CDR2 is YDEGEE. The CDR3 DNA follows: TGTGCCAGCAGCCGGTCGGGGATTTCCGCCTTCTCTGGGGCCAACGTCCTGACTTTC. It encodes CASSRSGISAFSGANVLTF.

This clone appeared a few times. The chain uses TRBV19 and TRBJ1-5; no firm D call. The CDR3 totals 14 residues. Trimming cost V 6 bases and J 0 bases, with 9 bases left between them. CDR1 LNHDA and CDR2 SQIVND come from the germline V gene (reference sequence). The CDR3 spells CASRKVYSNQPQHF. CDR3 in DNA: TGTGCCAGTAGGAAAGTCTATAGCAATCAGCCCCAGCATTTT.

This chain uses TRBV6-4 with TRBJ2-1; D may be TRBD2 (5 bases). The CDR3 is 16 residues long. V lost 3 bases to trimming and J lost 3 bases, with 15 bases between them. Germline assignment: CDR1 MRHNA and CDR2 SNTAGT. The CDR3 here is CASSDWSGSGYNEQFF. The CDR3 DNA sequence: TGTGCCAGCAGTGATTGGTCGGGGTCTGGCTACAATGAGCAGTTCTTC.

This sequence joins TRBV29-1 and TRBJ2-3; 7 nucleotides line up with TRBD1. Germline loops: CDR1 SQVTM, CDR2 ANQGSEA. Germline trimming cut 7 bases from V and 11 bases from J; bases unmatched to any gene: 6. The CDR3 has 10 amino acids. The CDR3 reads CSAGTEKQYF. The CDR3, as DNA: TGCAGCGCCGGGACAGAGAAGCAGTATTTT.

The V call is TRBV3-1 (or the pseudogene TRBV3-2), the J call TRBJ1-2; maybe TRBD1 (6 bases). Germline V gene sequence: CDR1 LGHDT, CDR2 YNNKEL (reference sequence). This CDR3 has 13 residues. V was pared by 3 bases and J by 5 bases, with 10 bases between. The CDR3: CASSQNRDYGYTF. The DNA of the CDR3 is TGTGCCAGCAGCCAGAACAGGGATTATGGCTACACCTTC.

The V gene is TRBV5-6, the J gene TRBJ1-3, with D unresolved. This CDR3 is 14 amino acids long. From germline, CDR1 is SGHDT and CDR2 YYEEEE. V lost 4 bases to trimming and J lost 0 bases, with 8 bases between them. The CDR3 DNA reads as TGTGCCAGCAGCCCGAGGAGCTCTGGAAACACCATATATTTT. Amino acid sequence: CASSPRSSGNTIYF.

The sample holds a few counts of this clone. The CDR3 here is CSVSGGYGYTF. As DNA, the CDR3 is TGCAGTGTTAGCGGGGGCTATGGCTACACCTTC. V is TRBV20-1 and J is TRBJ1-2; the D gene is possibly TRBD1 (5 bases). There are 11 residues in the CDR3. Germline V gene sequence: CDR1 DFQATT, CDR2 SNEGSKA (reference sequence). V was trimmed by 7 bases and J by 4 bases, leaving 10 bases between them.

The chain has TRBV2 and TRBJ1-1; 8 bases match TRBD1. V shed 7 bases and J 3 bases; nucleotides not matched to a gene: 7. The length of the CDR3 is 14 residues. CDR1 is SNHLY and CDR2 is FYNNEI in the germline V gene. CDR3 DNA: TGTGCCAGCATCTTACAGGGGGGCGACACTGAAGCTTTCTTT. This codes for CASILQGGDTEAFF.

The chain uses TRBV24-1 and TRBJ1-2; D gene ambiguous. V was cut by 0 bases and J by 4 bases, with 8 bases left in between. Germline CDR1 reads KGHDR; CDR2 reads SFDVKD. This CDR3 is 14 amino acids long. In DNA, the CDR3 is TGTGCCACCAGTGATTTGGGGCTCCCCTATGGCTACACCTTC. This translates into CATSDLGLPYGYTF.

This clone is labeled as medium-sized. This specimen includes other DNA sequences encoding the same CDR3. This chain links TRBV2 with TRBJ2-3; no firm D call. V lost 4 bases and J lost 2, with 7 bases in between. Germline V gives CDR1 SNHLY, CDR2 FYNNEI. CDR3 length: 13 residues. CDR3 in DNA: TGTGCCAGCAGTGGCGGATACACAGATACGCAGTATTTT. Amino acid sequence: CASSGGYTDTQYF.

The chain uses TRBV5-8 and TRBJ1-2; a weak D match, TRBD1 (5 bases). V lost 0 bases and J lost 4, with 16 bases in between. The CDR3 is 16 amino acids. Germline V gene sequence: CDR1 SGHTS, CDR2 YDEGEE. CDR3 loop: CASSLDGTHLGYGYTF. The DNA of the CDR3 is TGTGCCAGCAGCTTGGACGGGACCCACCTGGGCTATGGCTACACCTTC.

V usage is TRBV7-9 and J usage is TRBJ2-7; tentatively, D is TRBD1 (6 bases). This CDR3 is 12 amino acids long. Germline V gene data show CDR1 as SEHNR and CDR2 as FQNEAQ (reference sequence). Trimming removed 3 bases at V and 4 bases at J, with 7 bases between. The CDR3 here is CASSLQGYEQYF. CDR3 bases: TGTGCCAGCAGCTTGCAGGGGTACGAGCAGTACTTC.

The chain combines TRBV28 with TRBJ2-1, with TRBD2 identical over 8 bases. Germline V gene sequence: CDR1 MDHEN, CDR2 SYDVKM. The CDR3 consists of 16 residues. V shed 3 bases, J shed 2 bases, and the junction held 6 bases outside the gene matches. CDR3 protein: CASSLMGLVTYNEQFF. The DNA for the CDR3 is TGTGCCAGCAGTTTGATGGGACTAGTTACCTACAATGAGCAGTTCTTC.

This clone was counted only a few times. The junction differs from germline at one of its ends, possibly a read error. CDR3 region: CASREDRLEQYF. The CDR3 DNA sequence: TGTGCCAGCAGGGAAGACCGCCTAGAGCAGTACTTC. The chain links TRBV2 to TRBJ2-7, with D uncertain. Germline V CDR1 and CDR2: SNHLY, FYNNEI. There are 12 residues in the CDR3.

This chain links TRBV28 with TRBJ1-2; no reliable D call. Germline values: CDR1 MDHEN, CDR2 SYDVKM. Trimming pared 2 bases from V and 5 bases from J, leaving 6 bases between. The CDR3 length is 12 residues. The CDR3 sequence: CASSLGEYGYTF. DNA for the CDR3: TGTGCCAGCAGTTTAGGGGAGTATGGCTACACCTTC.

This chain joins TRBV20-1 and TRBJ2-3; 9 bases are a match to TRBD2. The CDR3 totals 14 residues. The ends lost 3 bases at V and 2 bases at J; junction bases unmatched: 3. CDR1 is DFQATT, CDR2 SNEGSKA, per germline (reference sequence). The DNA of the CDR3 is TGCAGTGCTAGTGTAGCGGGAGTCACAGATACGCAGTATTTT. Amino acids: CSASVAGVTDTQYF.

The chain carries TRBV7-9 and TRBJ1-1; D is uncertain. CDR1 and CDR2 (germline): SEHNR, FQNEAQ (reference sequence). This CDR3 has 12 residues. Trimming took 7 bases from V and 4 from J, leaving 10 bases between them. CDR3 coding DNA: TGTGCCAGCACCCTGGCCATCACTGAAGCTTTCTTT. The encoded protein is CASTLAITEAFF.

The chain carries TRBV19 and TRBJ2-7; no definite D call. V lost 0 bases and J 2 bases, leaving 14 bases between the germline ends. Looked up from germline, CDR1 is LNHDA and CDR2 is SQIVND (reference sequence). The CDR3 consists of 16 residues. Here the CDR3 reads CASSIDLFSITYEQYF. The DNA of the CDR3 is TGTGCCAGTAGTATAGATCTTTTCAGTATCACCTACGAGCAGTACTTC.